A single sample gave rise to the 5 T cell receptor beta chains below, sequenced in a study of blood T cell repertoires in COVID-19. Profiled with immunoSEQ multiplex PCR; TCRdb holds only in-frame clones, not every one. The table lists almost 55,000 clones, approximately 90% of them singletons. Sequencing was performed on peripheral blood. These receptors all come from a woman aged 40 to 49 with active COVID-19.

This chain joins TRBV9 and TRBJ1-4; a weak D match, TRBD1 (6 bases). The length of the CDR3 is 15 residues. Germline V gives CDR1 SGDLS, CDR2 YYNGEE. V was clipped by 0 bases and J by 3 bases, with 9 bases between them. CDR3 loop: CASSVGGLANEKLFF. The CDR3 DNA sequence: TGTGCCAGCAGCGTAGGGGGGCTTGCTAATGAAAAACTGTTTTTT.

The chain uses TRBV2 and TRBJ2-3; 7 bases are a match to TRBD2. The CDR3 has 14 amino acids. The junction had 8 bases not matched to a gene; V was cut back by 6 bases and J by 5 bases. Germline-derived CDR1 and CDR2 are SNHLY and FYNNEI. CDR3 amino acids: CASSYSGGGDTQYF. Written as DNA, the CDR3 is TGTGCCAGCAGCTACTCGGGGGGTGGAGATACGCAGTATTTT.

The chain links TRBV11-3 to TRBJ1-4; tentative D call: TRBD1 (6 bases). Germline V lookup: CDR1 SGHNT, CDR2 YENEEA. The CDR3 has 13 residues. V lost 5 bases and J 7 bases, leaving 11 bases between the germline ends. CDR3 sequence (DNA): TGTGCCAGCAGCCGACAGGTTGGTGAAAAACTGTTTTTT. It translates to CASSRQVGEKLFF.

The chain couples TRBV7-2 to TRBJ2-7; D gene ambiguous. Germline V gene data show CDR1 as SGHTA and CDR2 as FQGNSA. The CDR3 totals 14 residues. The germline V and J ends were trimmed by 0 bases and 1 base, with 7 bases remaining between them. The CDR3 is CASSLAQRSYEQYF. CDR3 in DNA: TGTGCCAGCAGCTTAGCGCAGAGGTCCTACGAGCAGTACTTC.

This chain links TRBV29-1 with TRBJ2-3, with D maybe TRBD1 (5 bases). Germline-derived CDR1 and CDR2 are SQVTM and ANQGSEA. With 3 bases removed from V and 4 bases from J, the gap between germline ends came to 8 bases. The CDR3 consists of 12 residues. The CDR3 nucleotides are TGCAGCGTTGATAGGGGTTCAGATACGCAGTATTTT. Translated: CSVDRGSDTQYF.